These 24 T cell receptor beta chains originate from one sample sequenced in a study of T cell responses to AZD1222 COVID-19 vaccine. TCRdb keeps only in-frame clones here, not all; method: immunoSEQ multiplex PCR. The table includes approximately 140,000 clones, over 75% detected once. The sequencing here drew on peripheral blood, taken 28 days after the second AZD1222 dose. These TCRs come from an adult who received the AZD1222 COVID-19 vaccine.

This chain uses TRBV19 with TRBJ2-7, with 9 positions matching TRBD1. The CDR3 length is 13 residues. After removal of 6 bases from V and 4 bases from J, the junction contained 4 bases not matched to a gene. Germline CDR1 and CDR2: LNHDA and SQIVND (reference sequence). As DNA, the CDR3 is TGTGCCAGTAGCCTGGGACAGGGTTACGAGCAGTACTTC. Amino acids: CASSLGQGYEQYF.

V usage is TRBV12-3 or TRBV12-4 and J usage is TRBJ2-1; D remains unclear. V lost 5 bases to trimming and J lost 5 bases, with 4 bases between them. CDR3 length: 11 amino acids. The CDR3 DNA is TGTGCCAGCAGTAGAGACAATGAGCAGTTCTTC. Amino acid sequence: CASSRDNEQFF.

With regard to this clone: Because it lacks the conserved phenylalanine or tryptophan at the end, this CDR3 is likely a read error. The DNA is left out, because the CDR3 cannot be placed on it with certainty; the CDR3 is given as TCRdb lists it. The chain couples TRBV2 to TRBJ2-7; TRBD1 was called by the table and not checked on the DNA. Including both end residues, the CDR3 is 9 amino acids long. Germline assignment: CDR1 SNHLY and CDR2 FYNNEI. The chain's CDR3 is CASGRRQGS.

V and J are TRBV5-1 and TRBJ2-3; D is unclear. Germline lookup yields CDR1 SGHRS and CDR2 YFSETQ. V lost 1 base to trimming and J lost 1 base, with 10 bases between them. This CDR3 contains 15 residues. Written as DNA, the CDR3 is TGCGCCAGCAGCTTGAGGCTGATGGGCACAGATACGCAGTATTTT. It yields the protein CASSLRLMGTDTQYF. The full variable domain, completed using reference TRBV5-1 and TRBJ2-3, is KAGVTQTPRYLIKTRGQQVTLSCSPISGHRSVSWYQQTPGQGLQFLFEYFSETQRNKGNFPGRFSGRQFSNSRSEMNVSTLELGDSALYLCASSLRLMGTDTQYFGPGTRLTVL.

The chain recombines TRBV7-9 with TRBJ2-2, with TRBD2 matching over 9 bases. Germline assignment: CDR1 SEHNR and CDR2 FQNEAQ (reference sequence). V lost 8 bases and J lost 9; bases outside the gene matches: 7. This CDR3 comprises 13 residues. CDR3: CASAGGPHRELFF. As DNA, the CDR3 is TGTGCCAGCGCGGGGGGGCCCCACCGGGAGCTGTTTTTT.

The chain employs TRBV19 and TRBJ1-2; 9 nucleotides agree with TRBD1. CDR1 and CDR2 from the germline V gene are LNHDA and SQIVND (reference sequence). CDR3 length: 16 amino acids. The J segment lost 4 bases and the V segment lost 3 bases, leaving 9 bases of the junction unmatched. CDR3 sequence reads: CASSMRPGQGSYGYTF. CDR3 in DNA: TGTGCCAGTAGTATGCGCCCGGGACAGGGTAGCTATGGCTACACCTTC.

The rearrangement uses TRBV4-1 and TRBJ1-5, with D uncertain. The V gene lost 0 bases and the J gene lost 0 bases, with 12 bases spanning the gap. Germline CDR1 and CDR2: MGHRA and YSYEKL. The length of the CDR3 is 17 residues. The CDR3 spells CASSQDTGLYSNQPQHF. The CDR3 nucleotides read TGCGCCAGCAGCCAAGATACGGGTCTCTATAGCAATCAGCCCCAGCATTTT.

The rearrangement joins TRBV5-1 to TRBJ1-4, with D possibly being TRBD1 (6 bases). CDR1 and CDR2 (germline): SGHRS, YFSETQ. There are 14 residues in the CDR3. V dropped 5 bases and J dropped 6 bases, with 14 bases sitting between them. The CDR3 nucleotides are TGCGCCAGCAGACAAACAGGGTACGATGAAAAACTGTTTTTT. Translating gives CASRQTGYDEKLFF.

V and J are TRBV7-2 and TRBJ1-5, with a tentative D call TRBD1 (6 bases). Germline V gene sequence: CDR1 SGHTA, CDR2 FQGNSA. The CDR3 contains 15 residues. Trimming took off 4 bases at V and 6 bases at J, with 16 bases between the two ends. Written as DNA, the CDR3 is TGTGCCAGCAGCTACGCCCAGGGGTTGAGTCAGCCCCAGCATTTT. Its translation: CASSYAQGLSQPQHF.

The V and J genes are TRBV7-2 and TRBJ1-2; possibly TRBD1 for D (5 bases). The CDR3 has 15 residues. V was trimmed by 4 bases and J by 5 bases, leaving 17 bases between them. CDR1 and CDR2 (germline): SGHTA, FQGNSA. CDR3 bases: TGTGCCAGCAGCTCCCCAGGCAGGGCCTTATATGGCTACACCTTC. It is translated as CASSSPGRALYGYTF.

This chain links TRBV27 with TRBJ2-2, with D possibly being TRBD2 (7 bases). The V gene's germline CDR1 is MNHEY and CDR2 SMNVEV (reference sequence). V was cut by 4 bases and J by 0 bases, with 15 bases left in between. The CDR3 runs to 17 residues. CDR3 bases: TGTGCCAGCAGTTGGGGGGGGGCATTAGCGAACACCGGGGAGCTGTTTTTT. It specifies CASSWGGALANTGELFF.

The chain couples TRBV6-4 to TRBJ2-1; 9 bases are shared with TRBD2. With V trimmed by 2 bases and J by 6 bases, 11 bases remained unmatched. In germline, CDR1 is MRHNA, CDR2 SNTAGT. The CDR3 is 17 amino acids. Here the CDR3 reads CASSDSFRREGLNEQFF. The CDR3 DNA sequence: TGTGCCAGCAGTGACAGCTTCCGGCGGGAGGGCCTCAATGAGCAGTTCTTC.

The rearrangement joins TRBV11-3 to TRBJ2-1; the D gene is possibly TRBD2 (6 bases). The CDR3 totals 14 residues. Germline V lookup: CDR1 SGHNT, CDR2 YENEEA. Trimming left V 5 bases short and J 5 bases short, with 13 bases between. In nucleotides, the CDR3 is TGTGCCAGCAGCCCCCGAGGACTAAACAATGAGCAGTTCTTC. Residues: CASSPRGLNNEQFF.

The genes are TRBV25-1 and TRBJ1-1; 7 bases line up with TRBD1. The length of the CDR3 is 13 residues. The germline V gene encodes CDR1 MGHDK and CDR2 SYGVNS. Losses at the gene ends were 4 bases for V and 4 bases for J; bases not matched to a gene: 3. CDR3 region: CASSVTGPTEAFF. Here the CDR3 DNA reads TGTGCCAGCAGTGTGACAGGGCCCACTGAAGCTTTCTTT.

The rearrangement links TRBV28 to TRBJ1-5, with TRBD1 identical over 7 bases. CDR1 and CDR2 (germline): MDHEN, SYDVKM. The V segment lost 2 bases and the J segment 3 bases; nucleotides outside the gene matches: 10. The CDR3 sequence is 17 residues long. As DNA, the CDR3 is TGTGCCAGCAGTTTAATCAAACAGGGGATGGCCAATCAGCCCCAGCATTTT. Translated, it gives CASSLIKQGMANQPQHF.

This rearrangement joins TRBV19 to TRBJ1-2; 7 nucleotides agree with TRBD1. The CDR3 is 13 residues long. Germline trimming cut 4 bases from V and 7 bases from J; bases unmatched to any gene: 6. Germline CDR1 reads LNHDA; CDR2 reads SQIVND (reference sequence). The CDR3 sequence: CASSNRGTVGYTF. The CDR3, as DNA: TGTGCCAGTAGTAACAGGGGTACGGTTGGCTACACCTTC.

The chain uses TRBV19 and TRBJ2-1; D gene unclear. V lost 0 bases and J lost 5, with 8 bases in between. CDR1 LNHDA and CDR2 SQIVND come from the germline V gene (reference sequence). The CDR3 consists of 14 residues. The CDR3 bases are TGTGCCAGTAGTATAGATTGGTCGCACAATGAGCAGTTCTTC. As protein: CASSIDWSHNEQFF.

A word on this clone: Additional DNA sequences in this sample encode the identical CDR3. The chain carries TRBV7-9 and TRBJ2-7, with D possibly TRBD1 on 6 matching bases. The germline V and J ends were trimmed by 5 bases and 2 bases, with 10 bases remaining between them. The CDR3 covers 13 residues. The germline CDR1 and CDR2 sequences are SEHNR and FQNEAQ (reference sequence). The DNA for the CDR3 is TGTGCCAGCAGCCTCGGGACACCCTACGAGCAGTACTTC. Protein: CASSLGTPYEQYF.

The CDR3 region is CASSLTRTGPSAYEQYF. CDR3 coding DNA: TGCGCCAGCAGCCTGACTAGGACAGGGCCCTCCGCCTACGAGCAGTACTTC. The chain has TRBV5-1 and TRBJ2-7; 8 bases line up with TRBD1. This CDR3 contains 17 residues. Per the germline V gene, CDR1 is SGHRS and CDR2 is YFSETQ. V was clipped by 4 bases and J by 2 bases; unmatched bases: 14.

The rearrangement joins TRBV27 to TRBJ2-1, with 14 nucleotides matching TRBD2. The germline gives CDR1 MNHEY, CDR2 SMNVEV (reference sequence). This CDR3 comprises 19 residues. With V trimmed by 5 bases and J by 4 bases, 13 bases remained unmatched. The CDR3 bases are TGTGCCAGCAGTCCCGTGGGTGGACTAGCGGGAGGATCTTACAATGAGCAGTTCTTC. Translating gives CASSPVGGLAGGSYNEQFF.

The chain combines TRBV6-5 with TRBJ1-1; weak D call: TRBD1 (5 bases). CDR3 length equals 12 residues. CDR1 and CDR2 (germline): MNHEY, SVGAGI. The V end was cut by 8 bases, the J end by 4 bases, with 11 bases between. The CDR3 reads CASLGPSTEAFF. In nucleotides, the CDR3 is TGTGCCAGCTTGGGACCATCCACTGAAGCTTTCTTT.

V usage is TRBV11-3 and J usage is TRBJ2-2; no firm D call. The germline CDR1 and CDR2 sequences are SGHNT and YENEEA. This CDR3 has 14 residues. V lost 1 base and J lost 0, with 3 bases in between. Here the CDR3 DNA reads TGTGCCAGCAGCTTAGCAGCGAACACCGGGGAGCTGTTTTTT. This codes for CASSLAANTGELFF. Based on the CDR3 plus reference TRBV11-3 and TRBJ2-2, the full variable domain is EAGVVQSPRYKIIEKKQPVAFWCNPISGHNTLYWYLQNLGQGPELLIRYENEEAVDDSQLPKDRFSAERLKGVDSTLKIQPAELGDSAVYLCASSLAANTGELFFGEGSRLTVL.

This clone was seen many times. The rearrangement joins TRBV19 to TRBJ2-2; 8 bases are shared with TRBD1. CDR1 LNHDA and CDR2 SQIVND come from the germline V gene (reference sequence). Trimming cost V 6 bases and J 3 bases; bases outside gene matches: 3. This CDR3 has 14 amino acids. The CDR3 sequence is CASRVQGDTGELFF. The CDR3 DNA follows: TGTGCCAGTAGAGTACAGGGGGACACCGGGGAGCTGTTTTTT.

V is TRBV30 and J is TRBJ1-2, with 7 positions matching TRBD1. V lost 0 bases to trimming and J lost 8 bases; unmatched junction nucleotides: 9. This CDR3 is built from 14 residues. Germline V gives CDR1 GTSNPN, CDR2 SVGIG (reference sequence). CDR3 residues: CAWSVKGAKGGYTF. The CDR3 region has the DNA TGTGCCTGGAGTGTTAAGGGGGCGAAAGGCGGCTACACCTTC.